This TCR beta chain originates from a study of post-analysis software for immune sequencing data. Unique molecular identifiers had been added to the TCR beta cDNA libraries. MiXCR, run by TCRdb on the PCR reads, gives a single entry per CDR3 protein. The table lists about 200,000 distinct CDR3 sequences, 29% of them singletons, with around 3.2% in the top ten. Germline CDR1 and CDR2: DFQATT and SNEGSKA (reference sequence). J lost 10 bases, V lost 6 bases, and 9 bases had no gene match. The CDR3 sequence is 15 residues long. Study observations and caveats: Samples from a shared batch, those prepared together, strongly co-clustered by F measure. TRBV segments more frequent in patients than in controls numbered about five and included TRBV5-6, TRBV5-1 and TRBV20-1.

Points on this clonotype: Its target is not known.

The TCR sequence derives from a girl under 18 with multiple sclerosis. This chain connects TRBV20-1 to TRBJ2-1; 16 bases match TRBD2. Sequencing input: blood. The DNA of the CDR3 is TGCAGTGCCAAAGGGACTAGCGGGGGGGTGATCGAGCAGTTCTTC. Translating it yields CSAKGTSGGVIEQFF.